This T cell receptor beta chain was captured in a study of cytomegalovirus exposure and HLA in healthy donors. This CDR3 comprises 15 residues. Germline CDR1 is SGHRS and CDR2 is YFSETQ. V was clipped by 1 base and J by 5 bases; unmatched bases: 5. PCR amplification relied on 60 Vbeta primers (plus 13 Jbeta primers). The table came from immunoSEQ multiplex PCR; TCRdb's copy has only in-frame clones and leaves some out. The repertoire holds around 300,000 clones, about 66% seen once, with 2% to 2.5% in the top ten. The chain combines TRBV5-1 with TRBJ2-1; 8 nucleotides agree with TRBD2. What was sequenced was PBMCs. The sequence was obtained from a female donor in good health and CMV-seronegative. This CDR3 reads CASSLQAGDNNEQFF. The CDR3 DNA reads TGCGCCAGCAGCTTGCAAGCGGGGGACAACAATGAGCAGTTCTTC.